Listed below are T cell receptor beta chains from one sample, sequenced in a study of blood T cells in healthy people across ages. TCRdb reanalysed the 5' RACE reads using MiXCR and keeps one entry per CDR3 protein. The sample contains about 1.8 million distinct CDR3 sequences, roughly 52% of which appear only once. Sequenced input: blood. These receptors came from a middle-aged woman in good health. CDR3s include the opening cysteine and the closing phenylalanine or tryptophan. The listing skips clone size in some rows; elsewhere it reads once, few, many or a size class.

CDR3 protein | J gene | clone size | V gene
CAVRGEGTDTQYF | TRBJ2-3 | NA | TRBV10-3
CASSPANYRRTDTQYF | TRBJ2-3 | NA | TRBV6-5
CASSWGTVNNEQFF | TRBJ2-1 | NA | TRBV11-2
CASSPGTSWGGTDTQYF | TRBJ2-3 | few | TRBV9
CSATGRNGFNEQFF | TRBJ2-1 | NA | TRBV20-1
CASGTGIPQETQYF | TRBJ2-5 | NA | TRBV10-2
CASSLAPGGGETQYF | TRBJ2-5 | NA | TRBV7-2
CASSPGRGFGEQYF | TRBJ2-7 | few | TRBV7-9
CASSHWTDQETQYF | TRBJ2-5 | NA | TRBV5-1
CASSQDPQGAYEQYF | TRBJ2-7 | few | TRBV4-1
CASSLTSGGGSYEQYF | TRBJ2-7 | NA | TRBV7-2
CASRRDTSSYEQYF | TRBJ2-7 | many | TRBV12-3/TRBV12-4
CASSLLGTEAYGYTF | TRBJ1-2 | NA | TRBV7-9
CSARGGQDKLFF | TRBJ1-4 | NA | TRBV20-1
CASSFRDSGKLFF | TRBJ1-4 | NA | TRBV7-2
CASSDGTSGYEQYF | TRBJ2-7 | NA | TRBV6-2/TRBV6-3
CASSATKTQYF | TRBJ2-3 | NA | TRBV13
CASSLVATANSPLHF | TRBJ1-6 | once | TRBV11-2
CASSQEEGTPYGYTF | TRBJ1-2 | few | TRBV4-2
CSANPGQGAGETQYF | TRBJ2-5 | few | TRBV20-1
CASSYRGQGASRQPQHF | TRBJ1-5 | NA | TRBV6-2/TRBV6-3
CASSQRQGARETQYF | TRBJ2-5 | NA | TRBV4-1
CSASSTSGVTDTQYF | TRBJ2-3 | few | TRBV20-1
CASSQDLGDRDAYEQYF | TRBJ2-7 | few | TRBV4-2
CASSVRTGSETQYF | NA | NA | TRBV7-8
CASSIQGGVETQYF | NA | few | TRBV19
CASSEQDRGLDGANVLTF | TRBJ2-6 | NA | TRBV13
CASSFRGPNNEQFF | TRBJ2-1 | NA | TRBV11-1
CASSQARRYHEQFF | TRBJ2-1 | NA | TRBV3-1
CASRGTMNTEAFF | TRBJ1-1 | NA | TRBV28
CASSSMNSGEQYF | TRBJ2-7 | NA | TRBV27
CASSEPTGGFGEQYF | NA | NA | TRBV6-1
CASSPEQTGVGEKLFF | TRBJ1-4 | NA | TRBV12-3/TRBV12-4
CASSEDMGGYTF | TRBJ1-2 | few | TRBV2
CSARDFGQPQHF | TRBJ1-5 | NA | TRBV20-1
CASSLVTPLSPGAREATQYF | TRBJ2-5 | few | TRBV7-2